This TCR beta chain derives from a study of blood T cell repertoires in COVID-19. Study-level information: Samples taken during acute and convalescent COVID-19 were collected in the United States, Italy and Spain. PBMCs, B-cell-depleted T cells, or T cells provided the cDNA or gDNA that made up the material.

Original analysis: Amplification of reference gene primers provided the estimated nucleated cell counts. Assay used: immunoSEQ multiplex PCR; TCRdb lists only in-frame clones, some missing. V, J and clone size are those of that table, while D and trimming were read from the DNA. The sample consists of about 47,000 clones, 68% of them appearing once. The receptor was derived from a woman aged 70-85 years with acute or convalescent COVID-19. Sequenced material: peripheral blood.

The DNA of the CDR3 is TGTGCCAGCAGCTCTCGACAGGGTAACTACAATGAGCAGTTCTTC. Its translation: CASSSRQGNYNEQFF. The rearrangement joins TRBV7-9 to TRBJ2-1, with 7 bases matching TRBD1. The CDR3 extends over 15 amino acids. The junction had 6 bases not matched to a gene; V was cut back by 4 bases and J by 3 bases. Germline-derived CDR1 and CDR2 are SEHNR and FQNEAQ (reference sequence).